Reported below is one T cell receptor (beta chain). What it binds is not known. TCRdb reprocessed the 5' RACE reads with MiXCR, giving one entry per CDR3 protein. Of 500,000 to 650,000 distinct CDR3 sequences listed, roughly an eighth are singletons. This sample is part of a study of T cells after yellow fever vaccination. Study-level findings and limits: Detected again after the booster were most primary-vaccination clones, at about 96% CD4 and more than 70% CD8.

The germline V and J ends were trimmed by 4 bases and 7 bases, with 10 bases remaining between them. CDR1 and CDR2 (germline): DFQATT, SNEGSKA (reference sequence). This CDR3 has 11 residues. The source of this sequence is a man aged 25-45 years who received the YFV17D yellow fever vaccine. The specimen was PBMCs, collected on the day of the yellow fever booster vaccination. The rearrangement joins TRBV20-1 to TRBJ1-2; the D is unclear. CDR3 sequence (DNA): TGCAGTGCTACACTGAGAGGTGGCTACACCTTC. This gives the protein CSATLRGGYTF.